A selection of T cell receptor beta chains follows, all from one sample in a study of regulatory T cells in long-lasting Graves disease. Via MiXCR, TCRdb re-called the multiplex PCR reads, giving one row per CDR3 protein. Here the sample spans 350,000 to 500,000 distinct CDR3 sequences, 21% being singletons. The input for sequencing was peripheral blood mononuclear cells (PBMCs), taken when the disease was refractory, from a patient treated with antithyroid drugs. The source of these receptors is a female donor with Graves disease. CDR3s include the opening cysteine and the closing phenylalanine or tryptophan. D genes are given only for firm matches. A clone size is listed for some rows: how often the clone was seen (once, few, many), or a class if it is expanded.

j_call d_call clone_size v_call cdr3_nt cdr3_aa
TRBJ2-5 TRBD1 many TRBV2 TGTGCCAGCATTCGGTCAGGGGGCGCGGAAGAGACCCAGTACTTC CASIRSGGAEETQYF
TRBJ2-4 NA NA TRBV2 TGTGCCACCGAGGGGGTGGGAAACATTCAGTACTTC CATEGVGNIQYF
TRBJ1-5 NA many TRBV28 TGTGCCAGCAGTTTATCTTCTGTAGGCAATCAGCCCCAGCATTTT CASSLSSVGNQPQHF
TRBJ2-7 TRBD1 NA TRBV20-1 TGCAGTGCTAGAGACAGGGGGCGGATATCCTACGAGCAGTACTTC CSARDRGRISYEQYF
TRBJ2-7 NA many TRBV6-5 TGTGCCAGCAGTTACCCCAGGGCCGCCTACGAGCAGTACTTC CASSYPRAAYEQYF
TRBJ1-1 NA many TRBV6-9 TGTGCCAGCAGTTACCGGGGCGCAGCTGAAGCTTTCTTT CASSYRGAAEAFF
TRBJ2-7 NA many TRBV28 TGTGCCAGCAGTTTAATGAGGGCAGTTCATGTGCCCTCCTACGAGCAGTACTTC CASSLMRAVHVPSYEQYF
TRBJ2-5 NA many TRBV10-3 TGTGCCATCAGTGAGTCAGAAGGGGCTGGAGAGACCCAGTACTTC CAISESEGAGETQYF
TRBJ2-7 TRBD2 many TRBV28 TGTGCCAGCAGTTTGACTAGCGTTTACGAGCAGTACTTC CASSLTSVYEQYF
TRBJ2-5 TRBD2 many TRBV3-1 TGTGCCAGCAGCCAAGATGTGGCGGGGGTGCCCCAGTACTTC CASSQDVAGVPQYF
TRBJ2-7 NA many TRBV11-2 TGTGCCAGCAGCCGGGCTTTACCCCCGTACGAGCAGTACTTC CASSRALPPYEQYF
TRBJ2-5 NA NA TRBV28 TGTGCCAGCAGTTCCTACAGGGAGGGAGACCAAGAGACCCAGTACTTC CASSSYREGDQETQYF
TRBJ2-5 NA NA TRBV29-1 TGCAGCGTTACCCCAATCGAGATTGGAGAGACCCAGTACTTC CSVTPIEIGETQYF
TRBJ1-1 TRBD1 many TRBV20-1 TGCAGTGCTCTTTCACCCGACAGGGCTTTGAACACTGAAGCTTTCTTT CSALSPDRALNTEAFF
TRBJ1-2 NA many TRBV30 TGTGCCTGGAGTGTAGCCCCAGGAGGGAGGGTTGGCTACACCTTC CAWSVAPGGRVGYTF
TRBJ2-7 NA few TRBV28 TGTGACAGCAGTTTGGGTCTCGCCTACGAGCAGTACTTC CDSSLGLAYEQYF
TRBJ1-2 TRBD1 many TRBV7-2 TGTGCCAGCAGCCCGGGACAGGGGAACTATGGCTACACCTTC CASSPGQGNYGYTF
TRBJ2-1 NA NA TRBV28 TGTGCCAGCTTGGGACAAGAACTAGTGGCCAATGAGCAGTTCTTC CASLGQELVANEQFF
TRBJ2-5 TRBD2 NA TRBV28 TGTGCCAGCAGTTTACTAGGGACTAGCGGGAGTGGGACCCAGTACTTC CASSLLGTSGSGTQYF
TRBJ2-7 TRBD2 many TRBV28 TGTGCCAGCAGTCCCCCGGGACTATCGTGGGAGCAGTACTTC CASSPPGLSWEQYF